This T cell receptor (beta chain) was identified during a study of early T cells in non-severe SARS-CoV-2 infection. Whole-study context: Sequencing was performed on bulk RNA from unsorted whole blood, leaving chains unpaired. Study conclusions and caveats: A preference for anti-spike CD8 responses marked VDJdb matching, which missed private and CD4 specificities.

Unique molecular identifiers were added to individual cDNA molecules. One entry per CDR3 protein results from TCRdb running MiXCR on the 5' RACE reads. The sample holds around 58,000 distinct CDR3 sequences; 14% to 15% are singletons and the top ten take 9% to 10%. About this clonotype: Its cognate antigen is unknown. A junction boundary mismatches the germline segment, possibly from a read error.

This CDR3 region has 13 residues. Sequences were derived from whole blood, sampled at baseline. This rearrangement joins TRBV12-3 or TRBV12-4 to TRBJ1-1, with D uncertain. The clonotype comes from an adult who was a healthcare worker with PCR-confirmed SARS-CoV-2 infection or an uninfected control (not recorded which). CDR3 in DNA: TGTACCAGCAGTCTGACCGGGAACACTGAAGCTTTCTTT. Translated: CTSSLTGNTEAFF.